A single sample gave rise to the 30 T cell receptor beta chains below, sequenced in a study of CD8+ T cells in alopecia areata. The authors extracted RNA and reverse transcribed it into cDNA as the sequencing template. The method was immunoSEQ multiplex PCR; TCRdb's version includes in-frame clones alone and lacks a portion of them. The sample was found to contain more than 250,000 clones, and every one recurs. The authors sorted pooled cutaneous lymph node cells using CD4, CD8alpha, NKG2D, NKG2ACE and other markers. The sample comprised CD4+ T cells sorted from a lymph node. Source of these receptors: a C3H/HeJ mouse with alopecia areata. Strain haplotype at MHC: H2-k.

There are a few counts of this clone. Mouse germline and gene names are used. Additional DNA sequences in this sample encode the identical CDR3. The chain's CDR3 is CTCSADPGSYAEQFF. The CDR3 DNA, read in part, is TGCACCTGCAGTGCAGATCCTGGGAGCTATGCT. The J gene is TRBJ2-1, the V gene TRBV1, with D possibly matching TRBD2 (5 bases). With the read ending 4 residues before the CDR3 end, the germline J gene is used to fill in that end. Trimming took off 0 bases at V and 3 bases at J, with 9 bases between the two ends. The CDR3 runs to 15 residues. Germline CDR1 and CDR2: NSQYPW and LRSPGD (reference sequence).

This clone was picked up a small number of times. Here the gene names and germline are mouse. Read data end 3 residues before the CDR3 end; the end is taken from the germline J gene. This sequence joins TRBV19 and TRBJ1-6; 8 nucleotides align to TRBD1. TRBJ1-6 is classed as an ORF, of uncertain function. V lost 4 bases and J lost 8; bases outside the gene matches: 5. This CDR3 region has 14 residues. Germline lookup yields CDR1 FNHDT and CDR2 SITEND (reference sequence). Partial CDR3 DNA: TGTGCCAGCAGTCGAACAGGGGGAGATTCGCCC. Protein sequence: CASSRTGGDSP. The full CDR3 protein reads CASSRTGGDSPLYF.

This clone has a handful of counts. Mouse gene names and germline throughout. The CDR3 spells CASSHPGQTYEQYF. The sequenced part of the CDR3 DNA is TGTGCCAGCAGCCATCCGGGACAGACTTAT. The V call is TRBV13-1, the J call TRBJ2-7; 7 positions agree with TRBD1. The read ends 4 residues early relative to the CDR3; the germline J gene fills the gap. The CDR3 has 14 residues. Germline CDR1 reads NSHNY; CDR2 reads SYGAGN.

This clone has just a few counts. The gene symbols are mouse symbols. Sequencing ends 4 residues short of the CDR3 end; the germline J gene provides the rest. The rearrangement joins TRBV5 to TRBJ2-3; D is perhaps TRBD1 or TRBD2 (5 bases each). Germline V lookup: CDR1 LGHNA, CDR2 YNLKQL (reference sequence). This CDR3 has 17 amino acids. Trimming removed 0 bases at V and 0 bases at J, with 13 bases between. Incomplete CDR3 DNA: TGTGCCAGCAGCCAAGAGGGGGTCTGGACTAGTGCAGAA. This codes for CASSQEGVWTSAE. The CDR3 in its entirety is CASSQEGVWTSAETLYF.

In regard to this clone: These gene names are mouse names. The read stops 4 residues short of the end of the CDR3; the missing end is completed from the germline J gene. The identical CDR3 is also encoded by other nucleotide sequences in the sample. The chain combines TRBV19 with TRBJ2-1; 7 bases are shared with TRBD1. Germline assignment: CDR1 FNHDT and CDR2 SITEND (reference sequence). V trimming: 0 bases; J trimming: 4 bases; junction bases outside the gene matches: 1. The CDR3 has 14 amino acids. CDR3 region: CASSIAGQYAEQFF. The sequenced CDR3 bases are TGTGCCAGCAGTATAGCGGGACAGTATGCT. The full variable domain, with the rest looked up from reference TRBV19 and TRBJ2-1, is GGIITQTPKFLIGQEGQKLTLKCQQNFNHDTMYWYRQDSGKGLRLIYYSITENDLQKGDLSEGYDASREKKSSFSLTVTSAQKNEMAVFLCASSIAGQYAEQFFGPGTRLTVL.

In its sample, this clone was seen many times. The genes are named according to mouse. Sequencing ends 4 residues short of the CDR3 end; the germline J gene provides the rest. The rearrangement uses TRBV17 and TRBJ2-1; TRBD2 matches 10 bases. The germline V gene has CDR1 MNHDT and CDR2 YYDKIL. V shed 2 bases and J 6 bases; nucleotides not matched to a gene: 1. The CDR3 contains 14 residues. CDR3 region: CASSRLGGLAEQFF. CDR3 DNA (partial): TGTGCTAGCAGTAGACTGGGGGGGCTTGCT.

This clone came up a few times. The genes and germline here are from mouse. The CDR3 end is not reached by the read, which stops 4 residues before it; the germline J gene fills it in. The gene calls are TRBV13-1 and TRBJ2-3; possible D gene TRBD2, 6 bases. Germline V lookup: CDR1 NSHNY, CDR2 SYGAGN. CDR3 length equals 14 residues. The ends were cut back, 1 base at V and 1 base at J, with 7 bases in the middle. This CDR3 reads CASSDYWGAETLYF. The sequenced part of the CDR3 DNA is TGTGCCAGCAGTGATTACTGGGGTGCAGAA.

This clone was seen a few times. The genes are named according to mouse. The read comes to an end 4 residues before the CDR3 does, leaving the germline J gene to fill in the end. This sample includes further DNA sequences coding for the same CDR3. The chain combines TRBV19 with TRBJ2-7, with TRBD2 matching over 12 bases. The CDR3 totals 14 residues. Germline lookup yields CDR1 FNHDT and CDR2 SITEND (reference sequence). The junction had 1 base not matched to a gene; V was cut back by 4 bases and J by 2 bases. This CDR3 is CASSRTGGAYEQYF. CDR3 DNA, as far as it was read: TGTGCCAGCAGTCGGACTGGGGGGGCCTAT.

Turning to this clone: Gene names denote mouse genes. The DNA ends 4 residues before the CDR3 does, and the rest of the CDR3 is filled in from the germline J gene. The chain is built from TRBV13-2 and TRBJ2-5; TRBD2 aligns across 8 bases. Germline CDR1 and CDR2: NNHNN and SYGAGS (reference sequence). This CDR3 contains 14 residues. The CDR3 loop is CASGPGGRWDTQYF. CDR3 bases read: TGTGCCAGCGGGCCTGGGGGGAGGTGGGAC.

This clone was counted only a few times. Gene names and germline refer to mouse. The sequence runs out 4 residues before the end of the CDR3; the remainder is reconstructed from the germline J gene. This CDR3 is also generated by other DNA sequences in the sample. V is TRBV31 and J is TRBJ2-5, with TRBD2 identical over 9 bases. Germline V lookup: CDR1 GKSSPN, CDR2 SITVG. The V segment lost 1 base and the J segment 0 bases; nucleotides outside the gene matches: 2. The CDR3 runs to 15 residues. The DNA read from the CDR3 is TGTGCCTGGAGTCGCACTGGGGGGAACCAAGAC. Amino acid sequence: CAWSRTGGNQD. In full, the CDR3 is CAWSRTGGNQDTQYF.

Points on this clone: The gene symbols are mouse symbols. Coverage ceases 4 residues before the CDR3 finishes, and the germline J gene fills in the end. The chain uses TRBV31 and TRBJ1-2; TRBD1 matches 7 bases. The junction had 7 bases not matched to a gene; V was cut back by 0 bases and J by 0 bases. Germline assignment: CDR1 GKSSPN and CDR2 SITVG. The CDR3 length is 16 residues. CDR3: CAWSLPLGTANSDYTF. CDR3 DNA, as far as it was read: TGTGCCTGGAGTCTACCCCTCGGGACAGCAAACTCC.

This clone was seen ten or more times. The germline and genes are mouse ones. Read coverage stops 4 residues before the CDR3 terminus; the germline J gene supplies the remainder. Other DNA variants within this sample encode the same CDR3. The chain is built from TRBV13-3 and TRBJ1-2; D call uncertain. This CDR3 region has 13 residues. Germline V CDR1 and CDR2: NNHDY, SYVADS. Deletions cut 1 base from V and 0 bases from J, with 4 bases between. The DNA read from the CDR3 is TGTGCCAGCAGTGATACAGCAAACTCC. Amino acid sequence: CASSDTANS. In full, the CDR3 is CASSDTANSDYTF.

This clone was detected only a few times. The gene names given are mouse names. The CDR3 is cut off 4 residues early in the read; its end comes from the germline J gene. The V call is TRBV5, the J call TRBJ2-7, with TRBD2 matching over 11 bases. Per the germline V gene, CDR1 is LGHNA and CDR2 is YNLKQL (reference sequence). V lost 0 bases and J lost 3; bases outside the gene matches: 4. The CDR3 is 16 residues long. The CDR3 region is CASSQERGTGGYEQYF. The CDR3 bases that were read are TGTGCCAGCAGCCAAGAAAGGGGGACTGGGGGCTAT.

This clone has more than one count but fewer than ten. Gene names are the mouse ones. The covered CDR3 bases are TGCACCTGCAGTGAGGGGACAGCAAACTATGCT. This gives the protein CTCSEGTANYA. In full, the CDR3 is CTCSEGTANYAEQFF. The chain joins TRBV1 to TRBJ2-1; 7 nucleotides match TRBD1. The read is 4 residues too short to cover the CDR3 end, so that end is filled in from the germline J gene. V lost 4 bases and J lost 1; bases outside the gene matches: 4. CDR1 and CDR2 from the germline V gene are NSQYPW and LRSPGD (reference sequence). The CDR3 totals 15 residues.

This clone has only a few counts. The genes and germline here are from mouse. The missing CDR3 end, 4 residues past where the read stops, is filled in from the germline J gene. The V gene is TRBV13-3, the J gene TRBJ2-1; D gene ambiguous. CDR1 and CDR2 from the germline V gene are NNHDY and SYVADS. CDR3 length equals 11 residues. The CDR3 DNA, read in part, is TGTGCCAGCAGTGATAAGTCT. Translating gives CASSDKS. The full CDR3 sequence reads CASSDKSEQFF.

As to this clone: The gene names here belong to mouse. The read ends 4 residues early relative to the CDR3; the germline J gene fills the gap. This chain joins TRBV4 and TRBJ2-2, with 10 nucleotides matching TRBD2. CDR3 length: 15 amino acids. The V gene's germline CDR1 is LGHDT and CDR2 YNNKQL (reference sequence). Unmatched junction bases numbered 2, after V lost 4 bases and J lost 3 bases. This CDR3 reads CASSFWGGDTGQLYF. The sequenced CDR3 bases are TGTGCCAGCAGCTTCTGGGGGGGCGACACCGGG.

As to this clone: Genes and germline are mouse. The CDR3 end is not reached by the read, which stops 3 residues before it; the germline J gene fills it in. This chain connects TRBV13-1 to TRBJ1-6, with D perhaps matching TRBD1 (5 bases). TRBJ1-6 is assigned to the ORF class and has an uncertain function. CDR1 is NSHNY, CDR2 SYGAGN, per germline. Trimming took off 4 bases at V and 0 bases at J, with 11 bases between the two ends. This CDR3 is built from 16 residues. CDR3: CASSLDNNSYNSPLYF. The part of the CDR3 DNA that was read is TGTGCCAGCAGTTTGGACAATAATTCCTATAATTCGCCC.

This clone showed up just a few times. These gene names are mouse names. The CDR3 goes on 4 residues after the read ends, and that part is filled in from the germline J gene. The chain couples TRBV19 to TRBJ2-4, with 10 positions matching TRBD2. Germline V gene lookup returns CDR1 FNHDT and CDR2 SITEND (reference sequence). Trimming at V came to 3 bases and at J to 1 base, leaving 2 bases not matched to a gene. CDR3 length: 15 amino acids. This chain's CDR3 is CASSTGLGGQNTLYF. The CDR3 bases that were read are TGTGCCAGCAGTACCGGACTGGGGGGTCAAAAC.

Concerning this clone itself: Genes here carry mouse names. Other DNA sequences of this sample code for an identical CDR3. The covered CDR3 bases are TGTGCCAGCAGTGTCGACTGGGGTGACTATGCT. It encodes CASSVDWGDYA. The complete CDR3 protein is CASSVDWGDYAEQFF. The chain has TRBV13-1 and TRBJ2-1, with TRBD2 identical over 8 bases. The sequenced fragment ends 4 residues before the CDR3 boundary, so the rest is inferred from the germline J gene. J gave up 2 bases and V 3 bases, and 4 bases lay outside the gene matches. The V gene's germline CDR1 is NSHNY and CDR2 SYGAGN. The CDR3 sequence is 15 residues long.

As regards this clone: Genes here carry mouse names. The sequence runs out 4 residues before the end of the CDR3; the remainder is reconstructed from the germline J gene. V usage is TRBV5 and J usage is TRBJ1-2, with TRBD1 identical over 8 bases. Germline values: CDR1 LGHNA, CDR2 YNLKQL (reference sequence). Losses at the gene ends were 0 bases for V and 3 bases for J; bases not matched to a gene: 6. The CDR3 is 16 residues long. The CDR3 reads CASSQEPGQDHSDYTF. The sequenced CDR3 bases are TGTGCCAGCAGCCAAGAACCGGGACAGGACCACTCC.

Concerning this clone: The germline and genes are mouse ones. The sequence runs out 3 residues before the end of the CDR3; the remainder is reconstructed from the germline J gene. This chain uses TRBV5 with TRBJ1-6, with TRBD1 matching 8 bases. TRBJ1-6 is noted as an ORF with a role that remains uncertain. CDR3 size: 17 residues. The V gene's germline CDR1 is LGHNA and CDR2 YNLKQL (reference sequence). The ends lost 0 bases at V and 3 bases at J; junction bases unmatched: 4. The CDR3 region is CASSQDLGTGYNSPLYF. CDR3 DNA, as far as it was read: TGTGCCAGCAGCCAAGATCTCGGGACAGGCTATAATTCGCCC.

Regarding this clone: Gene names denote mouse genes. The CDR3 extends 4 residues past the end of the read, so its final part is completed from the germline J gene. The same CDR3 also results from other DNA sequences found in this sample. The chain joins TRBV13-2 to TRBJ1-2, with D perhaps TRBD1 (5 bases). CDR3 size: 14 residues. The ends were cut back, 5 bases at V and 0 bases at J, with 11 bases in the middle. Germline V gives CDR1 NNHNN, CDR2 SYGAGS (reference sequence). The part of the CDR3 DNA that was read is TGTGCCAGCGGAAGCCAGGGCGCAAACTCC. Amino acid sequence: CASGSQGANS. From start to end, the CDR3 is CASGSQGANSDYTF.

This clone occurred a few times. Germline and genes: mouse. Read coverage stops 4 residues before the CDR3 terminus; the germline J gene supplies the remainder. The chain joins TRBV13-3 to TRBJ1-1; D gene ambiguous. The CDR3 is made up of 12 amino acids. V shed 4 bases and J shed 1 base, with 5 bases lying between them. Germline-derived CDR1 and CDR2 are NNHDY and SYVADS. This CDR3 reads CASSPGNTEVFF. The sequenced part of the CDR3 DNA is TGTGCCAGCAGTCCAGGGAACACA.

This clone was observed a few times. Gene names follow the mouse nomenclature. The read gets to within 4 residues of the CDR3 end, and the germline J gene fills in the rest. The rearrangement links TRBV13-1 to TRBJ2-2; maybe TRBD1 (6 bases). V shed 1 base and J shed 2 bases, with 12 bases lying between them. The CDR3 extends over 16 amino acids. Germline V lookup: CDR1 NSHNY, CDR2 SYGAGN. The CDR3 sequence is CASSDPSGANTGQLYF. The DNA read from the CDR3 is TGTGCCAGCAGTGATCCATCAGGGGCGAACACCGGG.

Of note for this clone: Any gene name here is a mouse gene name. Here the CDR3 reads CASSIAQGYAEQFF. The part of the CDR3 DNA that was read is TGTGCCAGCAGTATTGCCCAGGGCTATGCT. The gene calls are TRBV19 and TRBJ2-1; D is possibly TRBD1 (5 bases). The read halts 4 residues ahead of the CDR3 end, with the missing end drawn from the germline J gene. The CDR3 totals 14 residues. Germline V gives CDR1 FNHDT, CDR2 SITEND (reference sequence). Trimming stripped 2 bases from V and 3 bases from J, with 9 bases between.

As regards this clone: Gene names are mouse gene names. Read sequence stops 4 residues before the CDR3 end, and the germline J gene provides the missing end. Within the sample, other DNA sequences also encode this same CDR3. The genes are TRBV17 and TRBJ2-5; maybe TRBD1 (5 bases). CDR3 size: 15 residues. Germline CDR1 is MNHDT and CDR2 is YYDKIL. CDR3 residues: CASSRDLRGEDTQYF. The sequenced CDR3 bases are TGTGCTAGCAGTAGAGATCTCAGAGGGGAAGAC.

This clone has a count of ten or more. Gene names and germline match the mouse. The read ends 4 residues before the CDR3 terminus; that terminus is restored from the germline J gene. The same CDR3 is also encoded by other DNA sequences in this sample. The V call is TRBV13-3, the J call TRBJ2-3, with 8 positions matching TRBD1. The CDR3 runs to 14 residues. V dropped 5 bases and J dropped 1; count of bases not matched to a gene: 3. Per germline, CDR1 NNHDY and CDR2 SYVADS. CDR3: CASRDRGGAETLYF. The CDR3 bases that were read are TGTGCCAGCAGAGACAGGGGCGGTGCAGAA.

As concerns this clone: Gene names are the mouse ones. Read coverage stops 4 residues before the CDR3 terminus; the germline J gene supplies the remainder. The V and J genes are TRBV13-2 and TRBJ2-5; 8 bases match TRBD2. This CDR3 has 16 residues. Germline V lookup: CDR1 NNHNN, CDR2 SYGAGS (reference sequence). The V segment lost 1 base and the J segment 2 bases; nucleotides outside the gene matches: 6. The CDR3 loop reads CASGDRWGVGQDTQYF. The CDR3 bases that were read are TGTGCCAGCGGTGATCGCTGGGGGGTTGGCCAAGAC.

As to this clone: Mouse gene names and germline throughout. From the germline J gene comes the end of the CDR3, since the read stops 4 residues before it. The J gene is TRBJ2-7, the V gene TRBV19, with 10 positions matching TRBD1. The trim removed 5 bases at V and 3 bases at J, leaving 8 bases unmatched. The CDR3 has 15 residues. From germline, CDR1 is FNHDT and CDR2 SITEND (reference sequence). The sequenced CDR3 bases are TGTGCCAGCAGGCCGACCGGGACAGGGGACTAT. Translating it yields CASRPTGTGDY. In full, the CDR3 reads CASRPTGTGDYEQYF.

Details on this clone: Germline and genes: mouse. CDR3 region: CASGDSWQGASDYTF. Incomplete CDR3 DNA: TGTGCCAGCGGTGATAGTTGGCAGGGGGCCTCC. The chain links TRBV13-2 to TRBJ1-2; 8 bases line up with TRBD1. The read ends 4 residues early relative to the CDR3; the germline J gene fills the gap. Per germline, CDR1 NNHNN and CDR2 SYGAGS (reference sequence). CDR3 size: 15 residues. V was pared by 1 base and J by 4 bases, with 6 bases of the junction left unmatched.